This T cell receptor beta chain derives from a study of CXCR3-negative and CXCR3-positive naive CD8 T cells. Notes on the study in general: Naive CXCR3-negative and CXCR3-positive cells had similar TRBV-TRBJ usage; memory differed. Relative to CXCR3-negative naive cells, CXCR3-positive naive cells had more hydrophobic TRB CDR3s. Surface CD5 looked about the same in the naive subsets, so the authors worked out TCR strength from TRB CDR3 properties.

Of note for this clonotype: Its matching antigen is unknown.

Through 5' RACE with UMI labels, the TRB cDNA libraries were prepared. From its re-call of the 5' RACE reads, TCRdb lists each CDR3 protein once, without DNA. This sample's table reports some 130,000 distinct CDR3 sequences. Naive CD8+ T cells showed CD45RO-CCR7+CD27+CD95-. The CDR3 has 17 residues. Looked up from germline, CDR1 is SEHNR and CDR2 is FQNEAQ (reference sequence). The rearrangement uses TRBV7-9 and TRBJ1-6; the D call from TCRdb, TRBD1, cannot be confirmed without DNA. The specimen sequenced was naive CXCR3+ CD8+ T cells from blood. Subset of the sample: CD45RO-CCR7+CD27+CD95- naive CD8+ T cells expressing CXCR3 (TNR3+). The TCR sequence derives from a human donor in good health. Some clones in this sample may be carry-over from other donors' samples. The CDR3: CASSLAPLGTRASPLHF.